The clone carrying this T cell receptor (beta chain) has a count of ten or more. Its antigen is not known. TCRdb called the RT-PCR reads again in MiXCR, with one record for every CDR3 protein. Altogether about 530,000 distinct CDR3 sequences are present, 10% to 15% being singletons, with the ten largest covering 13%. The record originates from a study of response to subunit inactivated influenza vaccine. Notes on the study in general: That few new T cells are recruited by each seasonal influenza vaccination was the authors' suggestion.

Sequencing used PBMCs from blood, obtained roughly 45 days after vaccination. The clonotype comes from a man aged 45 to 65 who received an inactivated influenza vaccine.

The CDR3 DNA reads TGTGCCAGCAGCGTAGTAGGTAGCCAGGGGACCCAGTACTTC. Amino acid sequence: CASSVVGSQGTQYF. The chain links TRBV9 to TRBJ2-5; a weak D match, TRBD1 (5 bases). In germline, CDR1 is SGDLS, CDR2 YYNGEE. V was trimmed by 0 bases and J by 7 bases, leaving 13 bases between them. The CDR3 loop spans 14 amino acids.